This is a list of T cell receptor beta chains from one sample in a study of cytomegalovirus exposure and HLA in healthy donors. The protocol was immunoSEQ multiplex PCR, while the TCRdb copy is restricted to in-frame clones and leaves out a portion. Of 200,000 to 250,000 clones in the sample, about 72% are singletons; the top ten hold 3.8%. The sequenced sample was PBMCs. The source of these receptors is a male donor in good health and CMV-seronegative. CDR3s include the opening cysteine and the closing phenylalanine or tryptophan. A row's size may be missing; if present it is once, few, many or a size class.

TRBJ1-1	many	TRBV7-8	CASSPRHGSLNTEAFF
TRBJ1-5	.	TRBV28	CASSLRQTSNQPQHF
TRBJ2-7	.	TRBV19	CASSDPRGSSYEQYF
TRBJ2-2	.	TRBV6-4	CASYDPDGQGIGELFF
TRBJ2-7	.	TRBV29-1	CSVFRSGSYEQYF
TRBJ2-1	.	TRBV27	CASGHPSLNNEQFF
TRBJ1-1	few	TRBV4-1	CASSQDRGRPNTEAFF
TRBJ1-1	.	TRBV28	CASSYQGIRTEAFF
TRBJ2-7	.	TRBV27	CARGGSLGNSYEQYF
TRBJ2-1	.	TRBV11-2	CASSLGLAGVNEQFF
TRBJ1-1	.	TRBV19	CASGNRARPEAFF
TRBJ2-2	.	TRBV4-1	CASSRDRGRGTGELFF
TRBJ1-1	once	TRBV5-1	CASSFRTGRGNTEAFF
TRBJ2-1	.	TRBV5-1	CTSSLGLAPSYNEQFF
TRBJ2-7	few	TRBV5-4	CASSLAGGEQYF
TRBJ2-5	.	TRBV19	CASSARDFQETQYF
TRBJ2-1	.	TRBV5-6	CASSLENAGGLPSYNEQFF
TRBJ2-3	.	TRBV5-1	CASSPGGTGWEDTQYF
TRBJ1-1	.	TRBV27	CASSLSAITEAFF
TRBJ2-7	.	TRBV27	CASSLTGSEQYF
TRBJ1-2	.	TRBV5-6	CASSSPGQGEVNYGYTF
TRBJ1-1	.	TRBV5-1	CASSFQTGIGAEAFF
TRBJ2-7	.	TRBV10-1	CASSARLAGGREQYF
TRBJ2-3	.	TRBV6-4	CASSDSTGGPNTQYF
TRBJ2-5	.	TRBV7-9	CASRRGLAGGRQETQYF
TRBJ1-5	.	TRBV7-9	CSSSLGGGSPNKPQHF
TRBJ2-7	.	TRBV7-3	CASSLTPQGASTEQYF
TRBJ2-7	.	TRBV11-3	CASADRGTGEQYF
TRBJ1-4	.	TRBV7-6	CASSSLGGQLFF
TRBJ2-3	.	TRBV6-4	CASSASGNTDTQYF
TRBJ1-6	.	TRBV7-6	CASSLDRGNSPLHF
TRBJ1-4	.	TRBV28	CASTIGTGKLFF
TRBJ2-7	.	TRBV16	CASSRPGQGFSEQYF
TRBJ2-7	.	TRBV6-4	CASSEDSEQYF
TRBJ1-1	.	TRBV18	CASSPVGTGKAFF
TRBJ2-2	.	TRBV19	CASSTLGTVNTGELFF
TRBJ1-2	.	TRBV30	CAWSDTGEDGYTF
TRBJ1-2	.	TRBV7-3	CASSITGNYGYTF
TRBJ2-4	.	TRBV19	CASGRQIAKNIQYF
TRBJ1-6	.	TRBV27	CASSSLVGQVNSPLHF
TRBJ2-1	.	TRBV18	CASSPRQAGAEVEQFF
TRBJ1-4	few	TRBV6-6	CASSRGDEKLFF
TRBJ2-2	.	TRBV7-9	CASSFLGLASNTGELFF
TRBJ2-3	.	TRBV7-7	CASSLGRTDTQYF
.	.	TRBV7-3	CASSLAGSYEQYF
TRBJ1-1	.	TRBV19	CASRKPTGNTEAFF
TRBJ1-2	.	TRBV5-6	CASSLLPRSGYGYTF
TRBJ2-7	.	TRBV5-1	CASSSSSRDRDRAYEQYF
TRBJ2-2	.	TRBV28	CASSLGREGLGTGELFF
TRBJ2-2	.	TRBV29-1	CSAIGTANTGELFF
TRBJ2-5	.	TRBV18	CASSPSDPGTQYF
TRBJ1-5	.	TRBV2	CASRWEGPQPQHF
TRBJ2-5	.	TRBV7-9	CASSLPQETQYF
TRBJ1-1	.	TRBV6-4	CASSEGRGEAFF
TRBJ1-4	few	TRBV6-1	CASSASGTGTEKLFF
TRBJ2-5	.	TRBV5-1	CASRVAGVAETQYF
TRBJ2-3	.	TRBV5-1	CASSWGLDTDTQYF
TRBJ2-5	.	TRBV2	CASSRAGVRETQYF
TRBJ1-1	.	TRBV9	CASSVGQGAPTEAFF
TRBJ1-5	.	TRBV23-1	CARGSEGTGRSWEPQHF